The sequence of this TCR beta chain was determined in a study of Ad26.COV2.S vaccination and SARS-CoV-2 variants. Assay used: immunoSEQ multiplex PCR; TCRdb lists only in-frame clones, some missing. The table includes about 370,000 clones, about 88% detected once. CDR1 and CDR2 from the germline V gene are MNHEY and SVGAGI. The ends lost 6 bases at V and 5 bases at J; junction bases unmatched: 0. CDR3 length equals 12 residues. Treatment described: roughly 18 received Ad26.COV2.S at low or high dose, single or two shots; about five received placebo; per-sample allocation not given. Sampling occurred on day 63 after the first vaccine or placebo injection.

This clonotype originated in a person between 18 and 65 years old who received the Ad26.COV2.S COVID-19 vaccine or a placebo. V and J are TRBV6-5 and TRBJ2-1; 8 nucleotides align to TRBD2. Sequenced here: peripheral blood, sampled in a trial of Ad26.COV2.S vaccine versus placebo. CDR3 protein: CASRGLDNEQFF. The CDR3 DNA follows: TGTGCCAGCAGGGGACTAGACAATGAGCAGTTCTTC.